A single sample gave rise to the 26 T cell receptor beta chains below, sequenced in a study of T cells in narcolepsy. This table comes from immunoSEQ multiplex PCR, and its TCRdb copy is limited to in-frame clones, with some not included. The table includes fewer than 35,000 clones, less than 90% detected once. The sequencing input was memory (CD45RA-) CD4+ T cells from blood. The origin of the receptors is a human donor in good health.

The chain has TRBV28 and TRBJ1-6; D unresolved. Trimming left V 7 bases short and J 7 bases short, with 17 bases between. The germline gives CDR1 MDHEN, CDR2 SYDVKM. There are 15 residues in the CDR3. Here the CDR3 DNA reads TGTGCCAGCACTTCACCACGACTGAGAAATTCACCCCTCCACTTT. This codes for CASTSPRLRNSPLHF.

The chain recombines TRBV12-5 with TRBJ2-2; D remains ambiguous. CDR1 LGHNT and CDR2 FRNRAP come from the germline V gene. This CDR3 spans 19 amino acids. V gave up 3 bases and J gave up 1 base, with 21 bases separating them. DNA for the CDR3: TGTGCTAGTGGTTTCACATTTCAAAAGGACGTACAGAACACCGGGGAGCTGTTTTTT. Its translation is CASGFTFQKDVQNTGELFF.

The chain has TRBV7-2 and TRBJ2-3; possibly TRBD1 or TRBD2 for D (5 bases each). The CDR3 extends over 15 amino acids. V was cut by 5 bases and J by 9 bases, with 21 bases left in between. The germline V gene encodes CDR1 SGHTA and CDR2 FQGNSA. The CDR3 DNA reads TGTGCCAGCAGCCCTGAGAGGGGATGGGGGAAAACGCAGTATTTT. It encodes CASSPERGWGKTQYF.

This clone was counted between two and nine times. The chain is built from TRBV6-4 and TRBJ2-1, with TRBD2 matching over 13 bases. The V and J ends lost 4 bases and 6 bases, in that order; junction bases with no gene match: 0. The CDR3 has 14 amino acids. Germline CDR1 MRHNA, CDR2 SNTAGT. CDR3 sequence (DNA): TGTGCCAGCAGTGGACTAGCGGGGGGCAATGAGCAGTTCTTC. It is translated as CASSGLAGGNEQFF.

The chain joins TRBV2 to TRBJ1-5, with TRBD1 identical over 7 bases. The CDR3 consists of 15 residues. V was clipped by 7 bases and J by 0 bases; unmatched bases: 6. Per germline, CDR1 SNHLY and CDR2 FYNNEI. The CDR3 bases are TGTGCCAGCAAAGGAACAGGGGATAGCAATCAGCCCCAGCATTTT. Amino acids: CASKGTGDSNQPQHF.

This clone was seen a few times. The chain employs TRBV6-5 and TRBJ1-5; D might be TRBD1 (6 bases). The CDR3 runs to 15 residues. CDR1 and CDR2 (germline): MNHEY, SVGAGI. Deletions cut 5 bases from V and 3 bases from J, with 14 bases between. The CDR3 sequence: CASSVYRDNNQPQHF. DNA of the CDR3: TGTGCCAGCAGTGTCTACCGGGACAACAATCAGCCCCAGCATTTT.

Here the CDR3 DNA reads TGCGCCAGCAGCCAAGGGTTCAGGGATGAGCAGTTCTTC. Its translation is CASSQGFRDEQFF. The chain couples TRBV4-3 to TRBJ2-1; D possibly corresponds to TRBD1 (5 bases). Per germline, CDR1 LGHNA and CDR2 YSLEER. The CDR3 is 13 amino acids. V dropped 1 base and J dropped 8 bases, with 9 bases sitting between them.

The chain combines TRBV7-6 with TRBJ2-2, with D unclear. V was cut by 3 bases and J by 2 bases, with 4 bases left in between. The CDR3 sequence is 13 residues long. Germline V lookup: CDR1 SGHVS, CDR2 FNYEAQ. The CDR3 sequence is CASSFGNTGELFF. DNA of the CDR3: TGTGCCAGCAGCTTCGGAAACACCGGGGAGCTGTTTTTT.

The chain joins TRBV7-2 to TRBJ2-1; no clear D. Per the germline V gene, CDR1 is SGHTA and CDR2 is FQGNSA. V was clipped by 2 bases and J by 9 bases, with 5 bases between them. The CDR3 is 11 amino acids. The CDR3 coding sequence is TGTGCCAGCAGCTTATGGGGTGAGCAGTTCTTC. This translates into CASSLWGEQFF.

Only a few counts were recorded for this clone. The CDR3 nucleotides are TGCGCCAGCAGCCCCAAACGGCGTACTGAAGCTTTCTTT. Amino acids: CASSPKRRTEAFF. The V gene is TRBV4-3, the J gene TRBJ1-1; D gene uncertain. The CDR3 runs 13 residues. The germline V gene has CDR1 LGHNA and CDR2 YSLEER. V lost 4 bases, J lost 5 bases, and 11 bases lay in between.

In DNA form, the CDR3 reads TGTGCCAGCAGTACACAGGGGTCCCCCTACAATGAGCAGTTCTTC. This codes for CASSTQGSPYNEQFF. This chain joins TRBV6-6 and TRBJ2-1, with TRBD1 identical over 7 bases. This CDR3 is 15 amino acids long. In germline, CDR1 is MNHNY, CDR2 SVGAGI (reference sequence). V lost 5 bases and J lost 2; bases outside the gene matches: 6.

The gene calls are TRBV4-3 and TRBJ1-1; TRBD1 aligns across 7 bases. This CDR3 spans 17 amino acids. V dropped 0 bases and J dropped 5; count of bases not matched to a gene: 12. Looked up from germline, CDR1 is LGHNA and CDR2 is YSLEER. CDR3 in amino acids: CASSQDLQGGMGTEAFF. Written as DNA, the CDR3 is TGCGCCAGCAGCCAAGATCTCCAGGGGGGTATGGGAACTGAAGCTTTCTTT.

The table lists this clone with a count of one. The rearrangement uses TRBV6-6 and TRBJ1-4; D unresolved. Trimming removed 8 bases at V and 3 bases at J, with 7 bases between. Germline assignment: CDR1 MNHNY and CDR2 SVGAGI (reference sequence). The CDR3 contains 12 residues. Here the CDR3 DNA reads TGTGCCAGCGCCGGTGCTAATGAAAAACTGTTTTTT. Translating it yields CASAGANEKLFF.

V gene TRBV5-4 combines with J gene TRBJ2-3, with D possibly being TRBD1 (6 bases). Trimming removed 2 bases at V and 5 bases at J, with 15 bases between. Germline V gene data show CDR1 as SGHNT and CDR2 as YYREEE (reference sequence). This CDR3 spans 15 amino acids. In nucleotides, the CDR3 is TGTGCCAGCAGCTTAAGGACTGGGACACGAGATACGCAGTATTTT. Its protein is CASSLRTGTRDTQYF. Combining the CDR3 with reference TRBV5-4 and TRBJ2-3 gives the whole variable domain ETGVTQSPTHLIKTRGQQVTLRCSSQSGHNTVSWYQQALGQGPQFIFQYYREEENGRGNFPPRFSGLQFPNYSSELNVNALELDDSALYLCASSLRTGTRDTQYFGPGTRLTVL.

The chain combines TRBV4-3 with TRBJ1-2; D gene ambiguous. Germline V gives CDR1 LGHNA, CDR2 YSLEER. This CDR3 comprises 16 residues. Trimming took 0 bases from V and 2 from J, leaving 13 bases between them. In DNA, the CDR3 is TGCGCCAGCAGCCAAGAAGTCGTAGTAGGAAACTATGGCTACACCTTC. It codes for CASSQEVVVGNYGYTF.

The V and J genes are TRBV5-5 and TRBJ1-3, with D maybe TRBD1 (5 bases). The V end lost 0 bases, the J end lost 4 bases, and 14 bases lay between the germline ends. The CDR3 sequence is 16 residues long. CDR1 SGHKS and CDR2 YYEKEE come from the germline V gene (reference sequence). The CDR3 loop is CASSLANVQGGNTIYF. For the CDR3, the DNA is TGTGCCAGCAGCTTGGCCAATGTGCAGGGAGGAAACACCATATATTTT.

This clone was detected once. The CDR3 sequence: CASSVPVLRAGTEAFF. DNA for the CDR3: TGTGCCAGCAGTGTTCCGGTGCTCAGGGCAGGTACTGAAGCTTTCTTT. The chain is built from TRBV6-1 and TRBJ1-1, with D perhaps TRBD1 (5 bases). The CDR3 runs 16 residues. Germline CDR1 reads MNHNS; CDR2 reads SASEGT. V lost 4 bases and J 5 bases, leaving 20 bases between the germline ends.

The genes are TRBV29-1 and TRBJ2-7, with 12 bases fitting TRBD1. The CDR3 is 14 amino acids. After removal of 4 bases from V and 5 bases from J, the junction contained 6 bases not matched to a gene. Per germline, CDR1 SQVTM and CDR2 ANQGSEA. CDR3 amino acids: CSVGGGQGANEQYF. The CDR3 DNA reads as TGCAGCGTTGGCGGGGGACAGGGGGCTAACGAGCAGTACTTC.

This chain joins TRBV20-1 and TRBJ1-4; no firm D call. The CDR3 has 11 amino acids. Germline CDR1 and CDR2: DFQATT and SNEGSKA (reference sequence). Trimming took 6 bases from V and 8 from J, leaving 10 bases between them. The CDR3 region is CSAPGREKLFF. The CDR3 region has the DNA TGCAGTGCCCCAGGTAGAGAAAAACTGTTTTTT.

This chain links TRBV4-1 with TRBJ1-4; possibly TRBD1 for D (6 bases). This CDR3 region has 16 residues. Germline CDR1 is MGHRA and CDR2 is YSYEKL. The germline V and J ends were trimmed by 4 bases and 9 bases, with 21 bases remaining between them. The CDR3 DNA follows: TGCGCCAGCAGCCGACAACAGGGCATTGACGGGAAAAAACTGTTTTTT. This gives the protein CASSRQQGIDGKKLFF.

The chain combines TRBV6-5 with TRBJ1-1; perhaps TRBD1 as D (5 bases). V lost 5 bases and J 2 bases, leaving 12 bases between the germline ends. CDR1 is MNHEY, CDR2 SVGAGI, per germline. The CDR3 has 14 residues. CDR3 sequence (DNA): TGTGCCAGCAGTCGACAGAACCCCAACACTGAAGCTTTCTTT. The encoded protein is CASSRQNPNTEAFF.

The gene calls are TRBV9 and TRBJ2-5; perhaps D is TRBD1 or TRBD2 (5 bases each). Trimming pared 3 bases from V and 9 bases from J, leaving 18 bases between. Per germline, CDR1 SGDLS and CDR2 YYNGEE. The CDR3 consists of 14 residues. CDR3 region: CASSAGVRDGAQYF. The CDR3 nucleotides read TGTGCCAGCAGCGCCGGTGTACGGGACGGGGCCCAGTACTTC. Filled out from reference TRBV9 and TRBJ2-5, the complete variable domain reads DSGVTQTPKHLITATGQRVTLRCSPRSGDLSVYWYQQSLDQGLQFLIQYYNGEERAKGNILERFSAQQFPDLHSELNLSSLELGDSALYFCASSAGVRDGAQYFGPGTRLLVL.

The gene calls are TRBV13 and TRBJ2-5, with 7 bases lining up with TRBD2. This CDR3 is 16 amino acids long. From germline, CDR1 is PRHDT and CDR2 FYEKMQ (reference sequence). Unmatched junction bases numbered 16, after V lost 6 bases and J lost 6 bases. CDR3 region: CASSRALYDGGKTQYF. Here the CDR3 DNA reads TGTGCCAGCAGTCGCGCTCTCTATGACGGGGGGAAGACCCAGTACTTC. Using reference TRBV13 and TRBJ2-5 for the parts outside the CDR3, the full variable domain is AAGVIQSPRHLIKEKRETATLKCYPIPRHDTVYWYQQGPGQDPQFLISFYEKMQSDKGSIPDRFSAQQFSDYHSELNMSSLELGDSALYFCASSRALYDGGKTQYFGPGTRLLVL.

This clone was observed a single time. This sequence joins TRBV6-5 and TRBJ2-7; a possible D gene is TRBD2 (5 bases). This CDR3 comprises 13 residues. The V end lost 6 bases, the J end lost 1 base, and 10 bases lay between the germline ends. The germline V gene has CDR1 MNHEY and CDR2 SVGAGI. The CDR3 region has the DNA TGTGCCAGCAGCTCAGAGGGTTCCTACGAGCAGTACTTC. It encodes CASSSEGSYEQYF.

The chain couples TRBV14 to TRBJ2-3, with TRBD2 as a possible D gene (7 bases). The CDR3 contains 19 residues. Germline lookup yields CDR1 SGHDN and CDR2 FVKESK. V was pared by 0 bases and J by 7 bases, with 26 bases between. The CDR3 sequence is CASSQDRGGGAGYRNTQYF. The CDR3 nucleotides read TGTGCCAGCAGCCAAGATCGAGGAGGGGGGGCCGGTTATCGAAATACGCAGTATTTT. Together with reference TRBV14 and TRBJ2-3, the CDR3 gives the full variable domain: EAGVTQFPSHSVIEKGQTVTLRCDPISGHDNLYWYRRVMGKEIKFLLHFVKESKQDESGMPNNRFLAERTGGTYSTLKVQPAELEDSGVYFCASSQDRGGGAGYRNTQYFGPGTRLTVL.

The chain has TRBV7-2 and TRBJ1-1; tentative D call: TRBD1 (6 bases). Germline V CDR1 and CDR2: SGHTA, FQGNSA. The CDR3 is made up of 15 amino acids. The ends were cut back, 5 bases at V and 5 bases at J, with 18 bases in the middle. The CDR3 DNA is TGTGCCAGCAGCCCGTATCAGGGGACGAGAACTGAAGCTTTCTTT. It encodes CASSPYQGTRTEAFF.